This T cell receptor beta chain is drawn from a study of blood T cell repertoires in COVID-19. Study summary: PBMCs, B-cell-depleted T cells, or T cells were the source of the cDNA or gDNA that made up the material.

Recruitment covered fewer than 25 US areas and drew participants whose ages spanned about 18 to 100 years. Recovered status in Cohort 3 required two negative PCRs, clearance, or symptom resolution. Germline V gene data show CDR1 as SGHVS and CDR2 as FQNEAQ. Trimming stripped 1 base from V and 7 bases from J, with 8 bases between. The CDR3 contains 14 residues. Authors' analysis steps: Reference gene primers were amplified, and this amplification served to estimate nucleated cell counts. Data came from immunoSEQ multiplex PCR; TCRdb stores just in-frame clones and leaves some out. From that table come the V and J calls and clone size; the DNA was used to work out D and trimming. The table lists fewer than 500,000 clones, about 85% of them singletons.

The TCR comes from a woman under 30 who had recovered from COVID-19. J is TRBJ1-6 and V is TRBV7-8; no clear D gene. Sample: PBMCs or T cells enriched from blood (not recorded which). In DNA form, the CDR3 reads TGTGCCAGCAGCTTAGAACAGAACAATTCACCCCTCCACTTT. Amino acid sequence: CASSLEQNNSPLHF.